This record covers a single T cell receptor beta chain. Its antigen is still unknown. CDR1 LGHDT and CDR2 YNNKEL come from the germline V gene (reference sequence). CDR3 length: 12 residues. The ends were cut back, 6 bases at V and 6 bases at J, with 11 bases in the middle. Each TCR beta cDNA library carried unique molecular identifiers. The source material, 1 to 10 million T cells, gave rise to about 500,000 cDNA molecules. One entry per CDR3 protein results from TCRdb running MiXCR on the PCR reads. The table lists 750,000 to 950,000 distinct CDR3 sequences, roughly 46% of them singletons, with roughly 5.2% in the top ten. This specimen comes from a study of post-analysis software for immune sequencing data. Study context: As for disease course, relapsing-remitting, secondary progressive and progressive-relapsing multiple sclerosis were all included.

Whole-study findings and limits: Included in a set of roughly five TRBV segments more frequent in patients than controls were TRBV5-6, TRBV5-1 and TRBV20-1.

The receptor comes from a girl between 10 and 17 years old with multiple sclerosis. The specimen was blood. The gene calls are TRBV3-1 and TRBJ1-1, with D tentatively TRBD1 (5 bases). The DNA of the CDR3 is TGTGCCAGCAGAACCGGGGGAGCTGAAGCTTTCTTT. It codes for CASRTGGAEAFF.